Sequencing of this TCR beta chain was carried out in a study of T-cell memory formation after mild COVID-19. Study details: Each donor largely had its own TCR clusters.

Germline V gene data show CDR1 as SGHRS and CDR2 as YFSETQ. V dropped 0 bases and J dropped 3; count of bases not matched to a gene: 5. The CDR3 is 15 amino acids. Constant-segment primers served in 5'RACE that generated TCR alpha and TCR beta cDNA libraries bearing sample barcodes and UMIs. TCRdb reprocessed the 5' RACE reads via MiXCR and lists one record per CDR3 protein. The sample contains fewer than 70,000 distinct CDR3 sequences, 9.5% of which appear only once. V is TRBV5-1 and J is TRBJ1-1; 7 nucleotides match TRBD1. This TCR came from a man between 18 and 35 years old who had mild COVID-19 (a few samples of this study predate the infection). Cell type and time point are not known. Sequencing was performed on PBMCs or a T cell subset sorted from them (not recorded which). CDR3 region: CASSLAWQGDTEAFF. The CDR3 DNA reads TGCGCCAGCAGCTTGGCCTGGCAGGGGGACACTGAAGCTTTCTTT.